This T cell receptor beta chain was obtained from a study of blood T cell repertoires in COVID-19 (dated by TCRdb to 2018 to 2020). Broadly, across the study: Collaborator samples came from the United States, Italy and Spain and covered acute and convalescent phases of COVID-19. The material from the prospective study consisted of cDNA or gDNA derived from T cells, B-cell-depleted T cells, or PBMCs. The dataset comprised deeply sampled blood TCRbeta repertoires from subjects exposed to, actively infected with, or recovered from COVID-19. The repertoires were made available in a free public database intended to serve as a resource for research on the immune response to SARS-CoV-2. The samples were drawn from the first 160 participants of the ongoing ImmuneRACE study and from some 1,300 subjects provided by 6 global collaborators. A de-identified subject ID, COVID-19 status, age in years and sex were almost always included in the sample metadata. Where available, HLA class I and class II types were obtained from metadata supplied by the sample provider rather than from assay-based typing. Study-level results and caveats: The amount of clinical and demographic metadata varied by source and participant and was provided uncurated.

The CDR3, from cysteine to phenylalanine, totals 16 residues. Solely the CDR3 DNA is kept, with 48 bases framed from the first base. CDR1 and CDR2 were assigned from the germline V gene (reference sequence) as LNHDA and SQIVND. V is pruned by 5 bases and J by 4 bases, leaving 13 bases of the junction without a gene match. TCRbeta CDR3 regions were amplified from genomic DNA using the immunoSEQ Assay, a bias-controlled multiplex PCR. Regarding the original processing steps: The number of nucleated cells in each sample was estimated from the amplification of reference gene primers within the assay. Sequence reads were collapsed and filtered to measure the absolute abundance of every unique TCRbeta CDR3 rearrangement. For each sample, productive Simpson clonality was calculated as the square root of Simpson's diversity index over productive rearrangements. TCRdb holds this immuneACCESS table with in-frame rearrangements only. Some clones are missing; in checked studies, unresolved V genes explain under half, and the rest has no known cause. V and J calls and clone size are as listed in that table; D and trimming were resolved from the DNA. The sample contains 250,000 to 300,000 clones, 65% to 90% of them found a single time. The biggest ten clones account for around 2.9% of the sample.

Collaborating institutions collected whole blood in K2EDTA tubes following their own protocols. For TCRbeta analysis, collaborator samples were shipped as frozen whole blood, as isolated PBMCs, or as DNA extracted from either sample type. A remark on this clone: Its antigen is currently not known. No much larger clonotype is one base removed from it; base qualities were not supplied.

The clonotype originates from a woman aged 55-70 years with active or convalescent COVID-19. Recombination linked TRBV19 to TRBJ2-5, with TRBD1 identical over 7 junction bases. Sequencing was performed on peripheral blood. The DNA sequence follows: TGTGCCAGTAGTCCCCCCGGGACAGAAGCAGGAGAGACCCAGTACTTC. Translated, it reads CASSPPGTEAGETQYF.